This T cell receptor beta chain was captured in a study of cytomegalovirus exposure and HLA in healthy donors. General study points: With DRB1 most and HLA-C fewest, TCR association rates differed between HLA loci in a later analysis.

PCR used 60 Vbeta primers and 13 Jbeta primers. The table came from immunoSEQ multiplex PCR; TCRdb's copy has only in-frame clones and leaves some out. The data contain around 71,000 clones, around 60% of them singletons. For this clone: Its specificity is not known.

CDR1 and CDR2 (germline): SGHTA, FQGTGA. This CDR3 has 14 residues. V lost 4 bases and J lost 5, with 12 bases in between. The sequenced material came from PBMCs. The V call is TRBV7-3, the J call TRBJ2-1; perhaps TRBD2 as D (5 bases). The clonotype was recovered from a man aged 25-45 years in good health and CMV-seropositive. The CDR3 sequence: CASSSSGPNNEQFF. The CDR3 coding sequence is TGTGCCAGCAGCTCAAGCGGACCAAACAATGAGCAGTTCTTC.